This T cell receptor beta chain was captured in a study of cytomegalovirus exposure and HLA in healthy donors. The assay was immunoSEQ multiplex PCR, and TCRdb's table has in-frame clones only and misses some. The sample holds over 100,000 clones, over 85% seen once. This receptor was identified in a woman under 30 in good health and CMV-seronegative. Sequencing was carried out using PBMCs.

CDR3 region: CASSLLAGSTDTQYF. The CDR3 nucleotides are TGTGCCAGCAGTTTATTAGCCGGGAGCACAGATACGCAGTATTTT. The chain employs TRBV27 and TRBJ2-3, with unresolved D. Germline CDR1 is MNHEY and CDR2 is SMNVEV (reference sequence). The CDR3 length is 15 residues. V dropped 1 base and J dropped 0 bases, with 8 bases sitting between them.